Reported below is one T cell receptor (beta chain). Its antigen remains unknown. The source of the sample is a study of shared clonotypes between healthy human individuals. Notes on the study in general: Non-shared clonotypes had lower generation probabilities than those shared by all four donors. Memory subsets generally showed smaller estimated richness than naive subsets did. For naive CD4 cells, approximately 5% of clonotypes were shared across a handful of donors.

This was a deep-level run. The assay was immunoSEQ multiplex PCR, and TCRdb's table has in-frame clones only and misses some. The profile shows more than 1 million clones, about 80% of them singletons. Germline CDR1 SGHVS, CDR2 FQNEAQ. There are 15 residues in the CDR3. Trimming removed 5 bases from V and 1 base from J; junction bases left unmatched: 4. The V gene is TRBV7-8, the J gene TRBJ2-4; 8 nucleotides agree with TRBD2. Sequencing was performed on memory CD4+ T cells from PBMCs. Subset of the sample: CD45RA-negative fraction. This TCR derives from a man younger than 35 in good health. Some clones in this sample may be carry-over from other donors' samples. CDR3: CASSPGGRAKNIQYF. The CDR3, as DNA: TGTGCCAGCAGCCCGGGGGGGCGGGCCAAAAACATTCAGTACTTC.